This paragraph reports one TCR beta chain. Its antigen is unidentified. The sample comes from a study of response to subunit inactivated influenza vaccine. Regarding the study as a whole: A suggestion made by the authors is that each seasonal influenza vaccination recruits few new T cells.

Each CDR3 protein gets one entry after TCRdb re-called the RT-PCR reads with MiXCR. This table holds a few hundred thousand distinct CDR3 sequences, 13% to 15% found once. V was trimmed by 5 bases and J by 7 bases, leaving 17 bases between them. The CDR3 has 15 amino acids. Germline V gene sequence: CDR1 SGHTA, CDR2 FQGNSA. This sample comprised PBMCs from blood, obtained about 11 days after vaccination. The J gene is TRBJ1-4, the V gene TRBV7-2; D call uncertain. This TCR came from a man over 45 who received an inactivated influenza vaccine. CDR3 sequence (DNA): TGTGCCAGCAGCCCGCGGGAGGGCGTCGCTGAAAAACTGTTTTTT. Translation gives CASSPREGVAEKLFF.